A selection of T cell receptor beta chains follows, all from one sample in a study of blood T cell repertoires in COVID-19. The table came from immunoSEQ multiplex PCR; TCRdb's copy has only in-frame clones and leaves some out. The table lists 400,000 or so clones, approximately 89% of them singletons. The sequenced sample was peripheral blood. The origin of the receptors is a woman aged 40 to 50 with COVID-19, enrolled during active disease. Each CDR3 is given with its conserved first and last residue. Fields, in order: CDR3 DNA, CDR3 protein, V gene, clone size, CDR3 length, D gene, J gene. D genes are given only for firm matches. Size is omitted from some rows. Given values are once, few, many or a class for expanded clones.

CDR3 DNA: TGTGCCAGCAGCCGGGGACATGTCTACACCTTC
CDR3 protein: CASSRGHVYTF
V gene: TRBV9
clone size: few
CDR3 length: 11
D gene: -
J gene: TRBJ1-2

CDR3 DNA: TGTGCCAGCAAAGCCCGGGAGGGGGACCAGCCCCAGCATTTT
CDR3 protein: CASKAREGDQPQHF
V gene: TRBV2
clone size: -
CDR3 length: 14
D gene: -
J gene: TRBJ1-5

CDR3 DNA: TGCAGCGCTGTCGGGACAGGGCGCAATCAGCCCCAGCATTTT
CDR3 protein: CSAVGTGRNQPQHF
V gene: TRBV29-1
clone size: -
CDR3 length: 14
D gene: TRBD1
J gene: TRBJ1-5

CDR3 DNA: TGTGCCAGCTCACCACCACACAGGGGCGATGAGCAGTTCTTC
CDR3 protein: CASSPPHRGDEQFF
V gene: TRBV18
clone size: -
CDR3 length: 14
D gene: TRBD1
J gene: TRBJ2-1

CDR3 DNA: TGTGCCAGCAGCCGTACAACCGAACAGGGGCAGCCCCAGCATTTT
CDR3 protein: CASSRTTEQGQPQHF
V gene: TRBV3-1/TRBV3-2
clone size: -
CDR3 length: 15
D gene: TRBD1
J gene: TRBJ1-5

CDR3 DNA: TGCGCCAGCAGCCAAGATTACTCGGATACGCAGTATTTT
CDR3 protein: CASSQDYSDTQYF
V gene: TRBV4-3
clone size: -
CDR3 length: 13
D gene: -
J gene: TRBJ2-3

CDR3 DNA: TGTGCCAGCTCACCAACAGGCGGTGACACTGAAGCTTTCTTT
CDR3 protein: CASSPTGGDTEAFF
V gene: TRBV18
clone size: once
CDR3 length: 14
D gene: -
J gene: TRBJ1-1

CDR3 DNA: TGTGCCAGCAGCTTAAGGACACCATATCAGCCCCAGCATTTT
CDR3 protein: CASSLRTPYQPQHF
V gene: TRBV7-2
clone size: once
CDR3 length: 14
D gene: -
J gene: TRBJ1-5

CDR3 DNA: TGCGCCAGCAGCCCCGCGGCCCACTCCTACGAGCAGTACTTC
CDR3 protein: CASSPAAHSYEQYF
V gene: TRBV4-3
clone size: -
CDR3 length: 14
D gene: -
J gene: TRBJ2-7

CDR3 DNA: TGTGCCACACAGGGTGGCACTGAAGCTTTCTTT
CDR3 protein: CATQGGTEAFF
V gene: TRBV10-3
clone size: once
CDR3 length: 11
D gene: -
J gene: TRBJ1-1

CDR3 DNA: TGTGCCAGCAGCACTCAGGGTGGCTACACCTTC
CDR3 protein: CASSTQGGYTF
V gene: TRBV28
clone size: -
CDR3 length: 11
D gene: -
J gene: TRBJ1-2

CDR3 DNA: TGCGCCAGCAGCCAGTACGGGACTAGCGGGAGGTCCTCCTACAATGAGCAGTTCTTC
CDR3 protein: CASSQYGTSGRSSYNEQFF
V gene: TRBV4-3
clone size: -
CDR3 length: 19
D gene: TRBD2
J gene: TRBJ2-1

CDR3 DNA: TGTGCCAGCAGGCCGGACAGCTATCATAGCAATCAGCCCCAGCATTTT
CDR3 protein: CASRPDSYHSNQPQHF
V gene: TRBV2
clone size: -
CDR3 length: 16
D gene: -
J gene: TRBJ1-5

CDR3 DNA: TGTGCCATCAGTAAGGGGCTTATCAATCAGCCCCAGCATTTT
CDR3 protein: CAISKGLINQPQHF
V gene: TRBV10-3
clone size: -
CDR3 length: 14
D gene: -
J gene: TRBJ1-5

CDR3 DNA: TGTGCCAGCAGCTTAGGGTCAACTTATAATTCACCCCTCCACTTT
CDR3 protein: CASSLGSTYNSPLHF
V gene: TRBV7-8
clone size: -
CDR3 length: 15
D gene: -
J gene: TRBJ1-6

CDR3 DNA: TGCGCCAGCAGCCAAGGACGAGGGGGGGCCGCCACCGGGGAGCTGTTTTTT
CDR3 protein: CASSQGRGGAATGELFF
V gene: TRBV4-3
clone size: once
CDR3 length: 17
D gene: -
J gene: TRBJ2-2

CDR3 DNA: TGTGCCAGCAGGATCTCCGGGACAGGGGGTTCTCAGCCCCAGCATTTT
CDR3 protein: CASRISGTGGSQPQHF
V gene: TRBV28
clone size: once
CDR3 length: 16
D gene: TRBD1
J gene: TRBJ1-5

CDR3 DNA: TGTGCCAGCAGCCTGGGTCCAGGGGCCAATCAGCCCCAGCATTTT
CDR3 protein: CASSLGPGANQPQHF
V gene: TRBV27
clone size: -
CDR3 length: 15
D gene: -
J gene: TRBJ1-5

CDR3 DNA: TGCGCCAGCAGCAAGGACTTTGCCACTGAAGCTTTCTTT
CDR3 protein: CASSKDFATEAFF
V gene: TRBV5-1
clone size: -
CDR3 length: 13
D gene: -
J gene: TRBJ1-1

CDR3 DNA: TGTGCCACCAGCAGAGCACCGATTCTAAACACTGAAGCTTTCTTT
CDR3 protein: CATSRAPILNTEAFF
V gene: TRBV15
clone size: once
CDR3 length: 15
D gene: -
J gene: TRBJ1-1

CDR3 DNA: TGTGCCAGCAGCCAAGTCCGGAGCTCTCAAGAGACCCAGTACTTC
CDR3 protein: CASSQVRSSQETQYF
V gene: TRBV3-1/TRBV3-2
clone size: once
CDR3 length: 15
D gene: -
J gene: TRBJ2-5

CDR3 DNA: TGTGCCAGCAGCCCGCGACAGGTTCATAATTCACCCCTCCACTTT
CDR3 protein: CASSPRQVHNSPLHF
V gene: TRBV7-2
clone size: -
CDR3 length: 15
D gene: -
J gene: TRBJ1-6

CDR3 DNA: TGTGCCAGCAGCACCCCAAAAGGGGGTCGGCACTATGGCTACACCTTC
CDR3 protein: CASSTPKGGRHYGYTF
V gene: TRBV6-2/TRBV6-3
clone size: -
CDR3 length: 16
D gene: -
J gene: TRBJ1-2

CDR3 DNA: TGTGCCAGCAGCTTAGACGACAGACTGAACACTGAAGCTTTCTTT
CDR3 protein: CASSLDDRLNTEAFF
V gene: TRBV7-6
clone size: -
CDR3 length: 15
D gene: -
J gene: TRBJ1-1

CDR3 DNA: TGTGCCAGCAGCCCCCGTCCACAGGGTAGGGTTTTCTTT
CDR3 protein: CASSPRPQGRVFF
V gene: TRBV2
clone size: -
CDR3 length: 13
D gene: -
J gene: TRBJ1-1

CDR3 DNA: TGTGCCAGCAGTTACTCGATGACAGATAGAAGCTCCTACAATGAGCAGTTCTTC
CDR3 protein: CASSYSMTDRSSYNEQFF
V gene: TRBV6-2/TRBV6-3
clone size: -
CDR3 length: 18
D gene: -
J gene: TRBJ2-1

CDR3 DNA: TGTGCCAGCAGTGTAATGGGGCATGAAAAACTGTTTTTT
CDR3 protein: CASSVMGHEKLFF
V gene: TRBV25-1
clone size: once
CDR3 length: 13
D gene: -
J gene: TRBJ1-4

CDR3 DNA: TGTGCCAGCAGCCCGGGACTAGCGGGAGCACATGCCGGGGAGCTGTTTTTT
CDR3 protein: CASSPGLAGAHAGELFF
V gene: TRBV9
clone size: once
CDR3 length: 17
D gene: TRBD2
J gene: TRBJ2-2

CDR3 DNA: TGTGCCAGTAATTTCGGGGTTAACTATGGCTACACCTTC
CDR3 protein: CASNFGVNYGYTF
V gene: TRBV19
clone size: -
CDR3 length: 13
D gene: -
J gene: TRBJ1-2

CDR3 DNA: TGTGCCAGCAGCCCTAACCCGCCTAGCGGGAACACCGGGGAGCTGTTTTTT
CDR3 protein: CASSPNPPSGNTGELFF
V gene: TRBV14
clone size: -
CDR3 length: 17
D gene: TRBD2
J gene: TRBJ2-2

CDR3 DNA: TGTGCCAGCAGCCGGACAGGAAACCAAGAGACCCAGTACTTC
CDR3 protein: CASSRTGNQETQYF
V gene: TRBV7-2
clone size: few
CDR3 length: 14
D gene: TRBD1
J gene: TRBJ2-5

CDR3 DNA: TGTGCCAGTAGTACCCACGGACAGGGCCCTAGCAATCAGCCCCAGCATTTT
CDR3 protein: CASSTHGQGPSNQPQHF
V gene: TRBV19
clone size: -
CDR3 length: 17
D gene: TRBD1
J gene: TRBJ1-5

CDR3 DNA: TGTGCCAGCAGCATACAGGGGGCGGAGAAGAACACTGAAGCTTTCTTT
CDR3 protein: CASSIQGAEKNTEAFF
V gene: TRBV7-9
clone size: few
CDR3 length: 16
D gene: TRBD1
J gene: TRBJ1-1

CDR3 DNA: TGCAGCGCCTTGTCGGACAGGGCATACGAGCAGTACTTC
CDR3 protein: CSALSDRAYEQYF
V gene: TRBV29-1
clone size: -
CDR3 length: 13
D gene: TRBD1
J gene: TRBJ2-7

CDR3 DNA: TGTGCCACCAGTGATAGTTTTCGGCAGACACATCCCTACAATGAGCAGTTCTTC
CDR3 protein: CATSDSFRQTHPYNEQFF
V gene: TRBV24-1
clone size: -
CDR3 length: 18
D gene: -
J gene: TRBJ2-1

CDR3 DNA: TGTGCCAGCAGCCAAGGAATGAGCGGTGAAGCTTTCTTT
CDR3 protein: CASSQGMSGEAFF
V gene: TRBV3-1/TRBV3-2
clone size: -
CDR3 length: 13
D gene: -
J gene: TRBJ1-1

CDR3 DNA: TGTGCCAGCAGCCCCCCCGGGAGGGGATACTACAATGAGCAGTTCTTC
CDR3 protein: CASSPPGRGYYNEQFF
V gene: TRBV5-6
clone size: -
CDR3 length: 16
D gene: TRBD2
J gene: TRBJ2-1

CDR3 DNA: TGTGCCAGTAGTATTGAGGCGGGTCAACTGTTTTTT
CDR3 protein: CASSIEAGQLFF
V gene: TRBV19
clone size: -
CDR3 length: 12
D gene: -
J gene: TRBJ1-4

CDR3 DNA: TGTGCCAGCAGCCCCCGGATTGGGGGCGATCTAGAGACCCAGTACTTC
CDR3 protein: CASSPRIGGDLETQYF
V gene: TRBV5-4
clone size: -
CDR3 length: 16
D gene: -
J gene: TRBJ2-5

CDR3 DNA: TGTGCCAGTGATGCGGGGGGCTCCTACGAGCAGTACTTC
CDR3 protein: CASDAGGSYEQYF
V gene: TRBV6-5
clone size: -
CDR3 length: 13
D gene: TRBD2
J gene: TRBJ2-7

CDR3 DNA: TGCGCCAGCAGCTTGGGCCAAGGAGCTAACTATGGCTACACCTTC
CDR3 protein: CASSLGQGANYGYTF
V gene: TRBV5-1
clone size: -
CDR3 length: 15
D gene: -
J gene: TRBJ1-2

CDR3 DNA: TGTGCCAGCAGCAGGGACAGGGGAGGCGCGAACTATGGCTACACCTTC
CDR3 protein: CASSRDRGGANYGYTF
V gene: TRBV5-4
clone size: -
CDR3 length: 16
D gene: TRBD1
J gene: TRBJ1-2